Detailed here is one T cell receptor (beta chain). Its antigen is unidentified. Through template switching, a universal primer site was introduced, and the cDNA contained unique molecular identifiers. TCRdb redid the calling of the 5' RACE reads with MiXCR, one entry per CDR3 protein. The profile shows around 470,000 distinct CDR3 sequences, over 12% of them singletons. The data belong to a study of identical twins. Study-level findings and limits: Zero-insertion findings could be partly confounded by invariant cells (MAIT and iNKT cells).

Looked up from germline, CDR1 is MDHEN and CDR2 is SYDVKM. CDR3 size: 12 residues. V was cut by 6 bases and J by 2 bases, with 4 bases left in between. The same data also contributed to another study, on yellow fever vaccine responses in identical twins.

The sample consisted of CD4+ T cells sorted from blood. This rearrangement joins TRBV28 to TRBJ2-2, with D unresolved. The clonotype originates from a woman aged 18-29 years in good health. CDR3: CASRPNTGELFF. The CDR3, as DNA: TGTGCCAGCAGACCTAACACCGGGGAGCTGTTTTTT.